This TCR beta chain was identified in a study of T cells in women clearing cervical HPV infection. The V gene's germline CDR1 is SEHNR and CDR2 FQNEAQ (reference sequence). The CDR3 consists of 14 residues. As to this clone: The DNA ends 3 residues before the CDR3 does, and the rest of the CDR3 is filled in from the germline J gene.

The assay was immunoSEQ multiplex PCR, and TCRdb's table has in-frame clones only and misses some. The sample's table shows about 23,000 clones. The sequence derives from a woman between 18 and 75 years old with a cervical HPV16 infection that either progressed to CIN3+ or cleared (not recorded which). This sequence joins TRBV7-9 and TRBJ2-2, with TRBD1 as a possible D gene (5 bases). Material for sequencing was blood buffy coat. CDR3 bases read: TGTGCCAGCAGCTTAGGAGGATTAGGGGAAAAG. Its protein product is CASSLGGLGEK. The whole CDR3 region reads CASSLGGLGEKLFF.